This T cell receptor beta chain was retrieved from a study of CD4 T cells in relation to SARS-CoV-2 and coronaviruses. The study, taken as a whole, reports: Samples before the pandemic and after infection were not matched within any donor. About 65% of donors had memory CD4+ clonotypes crossrecognizing SARS-CoV-2 and common cold coronavirus spike. The assay detects memory recall responses, not culture-primed primary responses.

A note on this clone: Antigen: not known.

CDR1 KGHDR and CDR2 SFDVKD come from the germline V gene. Trimming removed 7 bases from V and 5 bases from J; junction bases left unmatched: 11. CDR3 length: 15 residues. Before the COVID-19 pandemic, during about 2011-2019, CD4+ T cells were taken from unexposed donors. The assay was immunoSEQ multiplex PCR, and TCRdb's table has in-frame clones only and misses some. The sample carries some 65,000 clones, about 89% recorded once. The chain links TRBV24-1 to TRBJ2-5; 8 positions agree with TRBD2. Sequenced: memory CD4+ T cells from PBMCs. The source of this sequence is a human donor in good health. CDR3 DNA sequence: TGTGCCACCAGGGACCCAGCGGGGGAGGGGGAGACCCAGTACTTC. It codes for CATRDPAGEGETQYF.